This entry describes one T cell receptor (beta chain). The data belong to a study of shared clonotypes between healthy human individuals. Clones were sequenced by immunoSEQ multiplex PCR, and TCRdb holds only the in-frame ones, with some missing. The sample yields roughly 1,500,000 clones, 98% seen once. CDR1 MDHEN and CDR2 SYDVKM come from the germline V gene. The CDR3 totals 15 residues. V was clipped by 2 bases and J by 12 bases; unmatched bases: 12. Sequencing used naive CD4+ T cells sorted from blood. Subset meaning: CD45RA+ positively selected. This TCR derives from a young man in good health. This chain connects TRBV28 to TRBJ2-1; 8 nucleotides align to TRBD2. The CDR3 reads CASSLPATGGLGQFF. Here the CDR3 DNA reads TGTGCCAGCAGTTTACCGGCCACGGGAGGGCTGGGGCAGTTCTTC.